The 31 T cell receptor beta chains listed next were all sequenced from one sample in a study of blood T cells in healthy people across ages. Together with a sample-barcoded 5' primer, a J-beta primer mix was included in a second PCR lasting about 7 to 12 cycles. One entry per CDR3 protein, called by TCRdb with MiXCR from the 5' RACE reads. Of approximately 850,000 distinct CDR3 sequences in the sample, nearly 60% were seen once. The sample was blood. Receptor source: a man aged 25-45 years in good health.

On this clonotype itself: Compared with germline, one end of the junction differs, possibly owing to a read error. The chain recombines TRBV29-1 with TRBJ2-7; TRBD1 aligns across 7 bases. CDR1 SQVTM and CDR2 ANQGSEA come from the germline V gene. The CDR3 has 13 amino acids. CDR3 sequence reads: CSVETGYDYEQCF. CDR3 sequence (DNA): TGCAGCGTCGAGACAGGGTATGACTACGAGCAGTGCTTC.

V and J are TRBV3-1 and TRBJ2-5; D is unclear. The CDR3 covers 14 residues. V was trimmed by 4 bases and J by 5 bases, leaving 14 bases between them. The germline V gene encodes CDR1 LGHDT and CDR2 YNNKEL (reference sequence). The CDR3 bases are TGTGCCAGCAGCCCGAGAGACGGAGCGGAGACCCAGTACTTC. This codes for CASSPRDGAETQYF.

V usage is TRBV4-1 and J usage is TRBJ2-3; D unclear. The CDR3 has 14 residues. The V end lost 4 bases, the J end lost 6 bases, and 14 bases lay between the germline ends. CDR1 MGHRA and CDR2 YSYEKL come from the germline V gene. The CDR3 spells CASSLLGPRDTQYF. CDR3 DNA: TGCGCCAGCAGCCTCCTCGGCCCCAGGGATACGCAGTATTTT.

This clonotype has only a few counts. This sequence joins TRBV7-6 and TRBJ2-1, with 11 bases that match TRBD2. With V trimmed by 5 bases and J by 2 bases, 17 bases remained unmatched. The length of the CDR3 is 20 residues. The germline gives CDR1 SGHVS, CDR2 FNYEAQ. The CDR3 DNA follows: TGTGCCAGCAGCCTGATGACTAGCGGGGTCTATCCAGGGACCTACAATGAGCAGTTCTTC. Translation gives CASSLMTSGVYPGTYNEQFF.

This clonotype has a handful of counts. The chain links TRBV14 to TRBJ2-1; D ambiguous. Germline V gene data show CDR1 as SGHDN and CDR2 as FVKESK. The V end lost 5 bases, the J end lost 4 bases, and 9 bases lay between the germline ends. The CDR3 sequence is 13 residues long. The CDR3 DNA is TGTGCCAGCAGCTCCAGTAATTACAATGAGCAGTTCTTC. Protein product: CASSSSNYNEQFF.

V and J are TRBV6-5 and TRBJ2-6; D may match TRBD1 or TRBD2 (5 bases each). This CDR3 contains 17 residues. V dropped 7 bases and J dropped 3 bases, with 19 bases sitting between them. CDR1 and CDR2 (germline): MNHEY, SVGAGI. CDR3 DNA: TGTGCCAGCAAATGGGGGAGTGGGGTTTTTGGGGCCAACGTCCTGACTTTC. It encodes CASKWGSGVFGANVLTF.

The chain has TRBV12-3 or TRBV12-4 and TRBJ1-2, with a tentative D call TRBD1 (6 bases). The CDR3 length is 14 residues. V was cut by 3 bases and J by 2 bases, with 10 bases left in between. In DNA, the CDR3 is TGTGCCAGCAGTTTTGAACAGGGAAACTATGGCTACACCTTC. Translated: CASSFEQGNYGYTF.

The CDR3 here is CASRGWTSGGTGELFF. The CDR3 coding sequence is TGTGCCAGCAGGGGGTGGACTAGCGGGGGGACCGGGGAGCTGTTTTTT. The chain is built from TRBV2 and TRBJ2-2; 14 bases fit TRBD2. V was clipped by 6 bases and J by 5 bases; unmatched bases: 5. The CDR3 loop spans 16 amino acids. Looked up from germline, CDR1 is SNHLY and CDR2 is FYNNEI.

V and J are TRBV7-7 and TRBJ2-5; 8 bases line up with TRBD2. Germline-derived CDR1 and CDR2 are SSHAT and FNYEAQ (reference sequence). This CDR3 is 17 amino acids long. V shed 1 base, J shed 5 bases, and the junction held 12 bases outside the gene matches. The CDR3 DNA reads TGTGCCAGCAGCTTAGAGGGACTAGAGTCGGTGGCGGAGACCCAGTACTTC. Its protein is CASSLEGLESVAETQYF.

A single count supports this clonotype. V and J are TRBV20-1 and TRBJ1-2; 9 bases align to TRBD1. Trimming cost V 5 bases and J 4 bases; bases outside gene matches: 8. The CDR3 extends over 14 amino acids. Germline assignment: CDR1 DFQATT and CDR2 SNEGSKA (reference sequence). This CDR3 reads CSAGTGGDGYGYTF. CDR3 coding DNA: TGCAGTGCTGGAACAGGGGGCGATGGCTATGGCTACACCTTC.

This chain connects TRBV27 to TRBJ1-2; a weak D match, TRBD1 (5 bases). This CDR3 has 16 amino acids. Germline V gene sequence: CDR1 MNHEY, CDR2 SMNVEV (reference sequence). Trimming removed 0 bases from V and 5 bases from J, with 16 bases in between. DNA of the CDR3: TGTGCCAGCAGTTTATCTCGGCGGGGCGCGGGGTATGGCTACACCTTC. Translating gives CASSLSRRGAGYGYTF.

V is TRBV5-1 and J is TRBJ2-4; D might be TRBD1 (6 bases). In germline, CDR1 is SGHRS, CDR2 YFSETQ. V lost 4 bases and J 1 base, leaving 12 bases between the germline ends. This CDR3 contains 15 residues. The CDR3: CASSQGKGAKNIQYF. The CDR3 DNA sequence: TGCGCCAGCAGCCAGGGGAAGGGGGCCAAAAACATTCAGTACTTC.

The DNA of the CDR3 is TGTGCCACCAGCCGGTACGGGGCCTTTGGGGAGCTGTTTTTT. This translates into CATSRYGAFGELFF. The chain recombines TRBV15 with TRBJ2-2; D possibly matches TRBD1 or TRBD2 (5 bases each). The V end was cut by 5 bases, the J end by 8 bases, with 15 bases between. The germline V gene encodes CDR1 LNHNV and CDR2 YYDKDF (reference sequence). The CDR3 sequence is 14 residues long. Looking up the rest from reference TRBV15 and TRBJ2-2 gives the full variable domain: DAMVIQNPRYQVTQFGKPVTLSCSQTLNHNVMYWYQQKSSQAPKLLFHYYDKDFNNEADTPDNFQSRRPNTSFCFLDIRSPGLGDTAMYLCATSRYGAFGELFFGEGSRLTVL.

This rearrangement joins TRBV12-3 or TRBV12-4 to TRBJ1-1; TRBD1 might be the D (5 bases). The CDR3 is 14 residues long. V lost 3 bases and J 1 base, leaving 9 bases between the germline ends. The CDR3, as DNA: TGTGCCAGCAGTTTGAACGGGGGGAACACTGAAGCTTTCTTT. Its protein is CASSLNGGNTEAFF.

The chain joins TRBV29-1 to TRBJ1-1; D is ambiguous. The CDR3 extends over 14 amino acids. The V gene's germline CDR1 is SQVTM and CDR2 ANQGSEA. V was shortened by 5 bases and J by 4 bases, with 17 bases between the two germline ends. CDR3 loop: CSVSLTELGTEAFF. CDR3 nucleotide sequence: TGCAGCGTTTCACTGACCGAGCTAGGCACTGAAGCTTTCTTT.

The rearrangement uses TRBV28 and TRBJ2-4, with D perhaps TRBD1 (6 bases). The J call could be wrong; TRBJ2-5 is a better fit for the DNA end. Germline-derived CDR1 and CDR2 are MDHEN and SYDVKM. The length of the CDR3 is 13 residues. The CDR3 sequence is CASSPPGVETQYF. CDR3 bases: TGTGCCAGCAGCCCCCCAGGGGTGGAGACCCAGTACTTC.

This clonotype showed up just once. The CDR3 nucleotides read TGTGCCAGCAGTACGGGACAGGGTTACAATGAGCAGTTCTTC. It is translated as CASSTGQGYNEQFF. This rearrangement joins TRBV2 to TRBJ2-1; 9 bases map to TRBD1. CDR1 is SNHLY, CDR2 FYNNEI, per germline. The V and J ends lost 5 bases and 4 bases, in that order; junction bases with no gene match: 3. CDR3 size: 14 residues.

This clonotype turned up a few times. The V gene is TRBV7-2, the J gene TRBJ2-5, with a tentative D call TRBD1 (5 bases). Germline CDR1 and CDR2: SGHTA and FQGNSA. Trimming shortened V by 6 bases and J by 0 bases, and 8 bases separated the two germline ends. The CDR3 loop spans 13 amino acids. The CDR3 region is CASRSGNQETQYF. The CDR3 DNA reads TGTGCCAGCAGATCAGGGAACCAAGAGACCCAGTACTTC.

The CDR3 sequence: CASSPLGTAGGDEQFF. DNA for the CDR3: TGTGCCAGCTCACCTTTAGGGACAGCCGGAGGAGATGAGCAGTTCTTC. This chain joins TRBV18 and TRBJ2-1; 7 bases match TRBD1. CDR1 is KGHSH, CDR2 LQKENI, per germline. The V and J ends lost 3 bases and 8 bases, in that order; junction bases with no gene match: 13. The CDR3 has 16 amino acids.

This clonotype was seen a few times. The rearrangement links TRBV6-2 or TRBV6-3 to TRBJ1-1, with D hard to call. The CDR3 totals 13 residues. Germline CDR1 reads MNHEY; CDR2 reads SVGEGT. Trimming pared 2 bases from V and 5 bases from J, leaving 9 bases between. Here the CDR3 DNA reads TGTGCCAGCAGTTACGAGGTCAGGACTGAAGCTTTCTTT. It translates to CASSYEVRTEAFF.

This clonotype occurred many times. V is TRBV20-1 and J is TRBJ1-6; D may be TRBD1 (6 bases). CDR3 length: 13 amino acids. Trimming removed 6 bases at V and 8 bases at J, with 14 bases between. Germline values: CDR1 DFQATT, CDR2 SNEGSKA (reference sequence). As DNA, the CDR3 is TGCAGTGCAATGGGACACGTCTATTCACCCCTCCACTTT. It yields the protein CSAMGHVYSPLHF.

The rearrangement uses TRBV11-1 and TRBJ2-3, with 10 nucleotides matching TRBD1. CDR1 is SGHAT, CDR2 FQDESV, per germline (reference sequence). This CDR3 has 16 residues. Unmatched junction bases numbered 5, after V lost 1 base and J lost 4 bases. CDR3 DNA sequence: TGTGCCAGCAGCTTAGGAGACAGGGGGCTGTCAGATACGCAGTATTTT. Amino acids: CASSLGDRGLSDTQYF.

This clonotype was detected a few times. V usage is TRBV29-1 and J usage is TRBJ2-1; D remains ambiguous. Deletions cut 6 bases from V and 2 bases from J, with 14 bases between. Germline V lookup: CDR1 SQVTM, CDR2 ANQGSEA. The CDR3 contains 14 residues. CDR3 protein: CSVTMTSAYNEQFF. Written as DNA, the CDR3 is TGCAGCGTGACGATGACGAGTGCCTACAATGAGCAGTTCTTC.

V usage is TRBV12-3 or TRBV12-4 and J usage is TRBJ2-5; 10 bases map to TRBD2. This CDR3 region has 16 residues. The J segment lost 5 bases and the V segment lost 4 bases, leaving 10 bases of the junction unmatched. CDR3 amino acids: CASSYGSGLASETQYF. The CDR3 DNA sequence: TGTGCCAGCAGTTACGGCTCGGGACTAGCGTCGGAGACCCAGTACTTC.

The chain uses TRBV29-1 and TRBJ1-2, with D unclear. Germline loops: CDR1 SQVTM, CDR2 ANQGSEA. This CDR3 is 14 amino acids long. V lost 7 bases to trimming and J lost 1 base, with 16 bases between them. This CDR3 reads CSARTAVVNYGYTF. CDR3 coding DNA: TGCAGCGCCAGAACCGCGGTCGTTAACTATGGCTACACCTTC.

This clonotype was observed a few times. The rearrangement uses TRBV20-1 and TRBJ2-5; a weak D match, TRBD1 (6 bases). Trimming took 3 bases from V and 4 from J, leaving 15 bases between them. This CDR3 has 14 amino acids. CDR1 and CDR2 from the germline V gene are DFQATT and SNEGSKA (reference sequence). The CDR3 DNA reads as TGCAGTGCTAGCTCGGCGCAGGGGAGAGAGACCCAGTACTTC. This translates into CSASSAQGRETQYF.

The chain has TRBV7-3 and TRBJ2-1, with 7 bases identical to TRBD2. J was trimmed by 1 base and V by 5 bases; bases with no gene match: 8. This CDR3 spans 16 amino acids. CDR1 is SGHTA, CDR2 FQGTGA, per germline. CDR3 coding DNA: TGTGCCAGCAGCCCCCTCGGGGGGTGGTCCTACAATGAGCAGTTCTTC. This translates into CASSPLGGWSYNEQFF. Variable domain in full (rest from reference TRBV7-3 and TRBJ2-1): GAGVSQTPSNKVTEKGKYVELRCDPISGHTALYWYRQSLGQGPEFLIYFQGTGAADDSGLPNDRFFAVRPEGSVSTLKIQRTERGDSAVYLCASSPLGGWSYNEQFFGPGTRLTVL.

J is TRBJ1-5 and V is TRBV6-2 or TRBV6-3; unclear D gene. Germline lookup yields CDR1 MNHEY and CDR2 SVGEGT. CDR3 length equals 16 residues. V was trimmed by 6 bases and J by 0 bases, leaving 15 bases between them. CDR3 sequence reads: CASSLLADYSNQPQHF. CDR3 sequence (DNA): TGTGCCAGCAGCCTATTGGCGGATTATAGCAATCAGCCCCAGCATTTT.

This clonotype was recorded once. The CDR3 here is CASSLVLAGFSTDTQYF. The CDR3 DNA follows: TGTGCCAGCAGCTTAGTTCTAGCGGGGTTCTCCACAGATACGCAGTATTTT. V gene TRBV7-2 combines with J gene TRBJ2-3; TRBD2 agrees at 9 bases. The CDR3 is 17 residues long. The germline V gene has CDR1 SGHTA and CDR2 FQGNSA. Trimming at V came to 1 base and at J to 2 bases, leaving 7 bases not matched to a gene. The variable domain in full, with the rest retrieved from reference TRBV7-2 and TRBJ2-3, is GAGVSQSPSNKVTEKGKDVELRCDPISGHTALYWYRQSLGQGLEFLIYFQGNSAPDKSGLPSDRFSAERTGGSVSTLTIQRTQQEDSAVYLCASSLVLAGFSTDTQYFGPGTRLTVL.

V gene TRBV20-1 combines with J gene TRBJ2-1; D possibly corresponds to TRBD2 (6 bases). Trimming left V 3 bases short and J 5 bases short, with 14 bases between. There are 14 residues in the CDR3. Germline V gene data show CDR1 as DFQATT and CDR2 as SNEGSKA (reference sequence). CDR3 in amino acids: CSASKRGLHNEQFF. The CDR3, as DNA: TGCAGTGCTAGTAAAAGGGGACTCCACAATGAGCAGTTCTTC.

V is TRBV9 and J is TRBJ2-5; D is unclear. Deletions cut 4 bases from V and 13 bases from J, with 20 bases between. The germline CDR1 and CDR2 sequences are SGDLS and YYNGEE. CDR3 size: 13 residues. CDR3 bases: TGTGCCAGCAGCAGCGTAGGATCAGCGCCAGCGTACTTC. It is translated as CASSSVGSAPAYF.